One TCR beta chain is described in this entry. The clone's antigen remains unknown. No much larger clonotype is one base removed from it; base qualities were not supplied. The data stem from a study of shared clonotypes between healthy human individuals (dated by TCRdb to the early 2020s). For context, the study as a whole: The cohort comprised two women and a few men aged 18 to 49 years. The study deeply sequenced blood TCR repertoires of five healthy adults to estimate repertoire size and the extent of clonotype sharing between individuals. Each donor's leukapheresis produced roughly between roughly 0.94 and 9.5 billion PBMCs. To increase sequencing depth and limit assay-specific biases, TCR repertoire library preparation and sequencing were carried out by different laboratories using diverse techniques. For each donor, CD4 naive and CD4 memory were each run on three plates, CD8 naive on two plates, and CD8 memory on one plate.

Based on the germline V gene (reference sequence), the CDR1 and CDR2 sequences are LNHDA and SQIVND. The CDR3 runs 13 amino acids, cysteine and phenylalanine included. Solely the CDR3 DNA is kept, with 39 bases framed from the first base. Between the V and J ends, shortened by 4 bases and 7 bases respectively, the junction contains 13 bases. Donors were healthy HIV-negative adults with no recently reported acute infections or vaccinations. Only Caucasian adults living in Nashville, Tennessee, USA were represented among the donors. Magnetic negative selection was used to enrich CD4+ T cells, after which naive cells were positively selected on CD45RA and the negative fraction became the memory subset. Blood was obtained by leukapheresis, after which PBMCs were separated by Ficoll-Histopaque density gradient centrifugation and cryopreserved in liquid nitrogen vapor phase. Analytical flow cytometry was used to check the purity and quantity of each magnetically sorted T cell population. From each sorted fraction, genomic DNA was isolated and quantified by UV absorbance on a Nanodrop 2000c.

Using the deep immunoSEQ assay, TCR CDR3 regions were amplified from genomic DNA by multiplex PCR. Extracted genomic DNA from each cell subset was distributed evenly across all wells of several immunoSEQ 96-well plates, and each plate was treated as a replicate. Each replicate PCR for sorted subsets received roughly 0.2 ug genomic DNA, equal to about 30,000 T cell genomes. Purified libraries were quantified with a Qubit 3.0 fluorometer, sized on a Bioanalyzer 2100, and re-quantified with the KAPA Library Quantification kit. A separate single-read 150-cycle Illumina NextSeq 550 flow cell was used to sequence each immunoSEQ 96-well plate. For the original study's pipeline: The immunoSEQ output contained only junctional sequences without quality scores, so filtering could not match that applied to full-length reads. To assign V/J genes and CDR3, sequences were annotated against IMGT germline references using PyIR, a Python wrapper for IgBLAST v1.9. Reads with weak V/J assignments (E-value above 1e-6), missing CDR3, stop codons, out-of-frame junctions, or ambiguous translated residues were removed. V3J clonotypes were defined by identical inferred V gene, J gene, and CDR3 amino acid sequence. To compute the percentage overlap between repertoires, the number of shared unique clonotypes was divided by the size of the smaller repertoire. RTK rarefaction, the Chao1 estimator, and Recon v2.1 estimates of unobserved clonotypes were used to assess repertoire richness. Generation probabilities were computed with OLGA for all TCRbeta clonotypes obtained by the gDNA method from several donors. TCRdb took this table from immuneACCESS and kept in-frame rearrangements with V and J called. Such tables lack part of the clones; where checked against another copy, unresolved V genes explain under half of the gap, and the rest is unexplained. The V and J calls and clone size are taken from that table; D and trimming were inferred from the DNA. The sample table records approximately 500,000 clones; roughly 95% of these occur just once. Approximately 0.06% of the sample goes to the ten largest clones.

Results and caveats for the whole study, not just this receptor: Sampling was restricted to blood, and TCR repertoires in tissue are likely to differ from TCR repertoires in blood. When a few donors were compared, the shared fraction of clonotypes was 5% to 6.5% for naive CD4, about 4% for naive CD8, more than 2% for memory CD4, and 0.4% for memory CD8. Based on pairwise subsampling, the degree of clonotype sharing among donors was expected to be affected by sequencing depth. Rarefaction of sorted-subset datasets indicated incomplete sequencing despite the large sequencing depth. Compared with non-shared clonotypes, clonotypes shared by all four sorted-subset donors had higher generation probabilities. Naive subsets generally had larger estimated clonotype richness than memory subsets. Because the study included a small number of donors, the genetic and exposure-history diversity represented was limited.

Sequenced: naive CD4+ T cells sorted from blood. Explained via the paper, the cell subset or site label denotes: CD45RA+ positively selected. The sequence is built from TRBV19 and TRBJ1-1; TRBD1 is a possible D gene, resting on 6 matching bases. The source of this sequence is a woman in her thirties in good health. CDR3 region: CASSTGANGEAFF. The DNA is as follows: TGTGCCAGTAGTACAGGGGCTAATGGTGAAGCTTTCTTT.